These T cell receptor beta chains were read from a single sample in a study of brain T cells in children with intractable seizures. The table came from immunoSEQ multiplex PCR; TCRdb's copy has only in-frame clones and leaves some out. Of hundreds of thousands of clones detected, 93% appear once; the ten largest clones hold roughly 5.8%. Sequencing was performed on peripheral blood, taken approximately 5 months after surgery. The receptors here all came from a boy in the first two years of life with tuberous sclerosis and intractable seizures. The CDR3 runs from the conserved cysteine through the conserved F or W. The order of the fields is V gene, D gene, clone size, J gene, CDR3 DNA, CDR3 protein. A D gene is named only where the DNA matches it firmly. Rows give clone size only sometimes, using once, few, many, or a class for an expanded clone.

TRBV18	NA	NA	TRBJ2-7	TGTGCCAGCTCACCACTAGGGGCAGGGAGCGTGGAGCAGTACTTC	CASSPLGAGSVEQYF
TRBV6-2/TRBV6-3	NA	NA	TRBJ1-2	TGTGCCAGCAGTGCACAGGGATATGGCTACACCTTC	CASSAQGYGYTF
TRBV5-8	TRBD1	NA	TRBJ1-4	TGTGCCAGCAGTCACCTTAAGTCAGGGGGCGGTGAAAAACTGTTTTTT	CASSHLKSGGGEKLFF
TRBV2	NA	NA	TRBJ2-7	TGTGCCAGCAGTGACAGTGCCTTCTACGAGCAGTACTTC	CASSDSAFYEQYF
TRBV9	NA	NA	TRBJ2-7	TGTGCCAGCAGCGTAGGGGAGGCGGGCTCCTACGAGCAGTACTTC	CASSVGEAGSYEQYF
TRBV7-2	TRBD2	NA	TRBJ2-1	TGTGCCAGCAGCTGGTCTAGCGGAGGCACCTACAATGAGCAGTTCTTC	CASSWSSGGTYNEQFF
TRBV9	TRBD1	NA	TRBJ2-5	TGTGCCAGCAGCCGGGACAGGCAAGAGACCCAGTACTTC	CASSRDRQETQYF
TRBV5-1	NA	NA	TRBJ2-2	TGCGCCAGCAGCTTTTGGGTGGCAGGTTCGTTCACCGGGGAGCTGTTTTTT	CASSFWVAGSFTGELFF
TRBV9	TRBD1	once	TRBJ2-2	TGTGCCAGCAGCGCCCCGACAGGGCGCGTCACCGGGGAGCTGTTTTTT	CASSAPTGRVTGELFF
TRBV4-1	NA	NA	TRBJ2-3	TGCGCCAGCAGCCAAGGATTCTCCACAGATACGCAGTATTTT	CASSQGFSTDTQYF
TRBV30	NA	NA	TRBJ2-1	TGTGCCTGGAGTGTAAGCTCTGGCAGAGAGCAGTTCTTC	CAWSVSSGREQFF
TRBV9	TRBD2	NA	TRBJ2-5	TGTGCCAGCAGTGCCGGGACTAGTAGCGAGACCCAGTACTTC	CASSAGTSSETQYF
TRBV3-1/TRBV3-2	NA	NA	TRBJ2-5	TGTGCCAGCAGTCAGGGGACGTCTTCAAGGAGGGAAGAGACCCAGTACTTC	CASSQGTSSRREETQYF
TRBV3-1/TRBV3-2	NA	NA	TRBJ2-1	TGTGCCAGCAGCCAAGCACCAGGGCCCTACAATGAGCAGTTCTTC	CASSQAPGPYNEQFF
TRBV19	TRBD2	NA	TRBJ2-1	TGTGCCAGTAGTACCCCTCGACTAGCGGGCACCTCCTACAATGAGCAGTTCTTC	CASSTPRLAGTSYNEQFF
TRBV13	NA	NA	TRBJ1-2	TGTGCCAGCAGCTTAGGCCAGGGAAACTATGGCTACACCTTC	CASSLGQGNYGYTF
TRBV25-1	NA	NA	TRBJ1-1	TGTGCCAGCAGTACAGGGACTGAAGCTTTCTTT	CASSTGTEAFF
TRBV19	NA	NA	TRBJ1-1	TGTGCCAGTAGTGCCCGGATGGGGTCATACTTATTTAACACTGAAGCTTTCTTT	CASSARMGSYLFNTEAFF
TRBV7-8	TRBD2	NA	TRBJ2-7	TGTGCCAGCAGCCCGTGGACTAGCTACGAGCAGTACTTC	CASSPWTSYEQYF
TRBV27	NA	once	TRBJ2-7	TGTGCCAGCAGTTTAGAGAGGCCGGGAAGGTACGAGCAGTACTTC	CASSLERPGRYEQYF
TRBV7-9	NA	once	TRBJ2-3	TGTGCCAGCAGCTTAGGGGTAGGCACAGATACGCAGTATTTT	CASSLGVGTDTQYF
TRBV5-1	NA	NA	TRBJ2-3	TGCGCCAGCAGGCGGCAGGCGGAAGATAGTACGCAGTATTTT	CASRRQAEDSTQYF
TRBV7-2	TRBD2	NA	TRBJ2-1	TGTGCCAGCAGCCTCACCCCGATTAGCGGGGGGGCTGGTGAGCAGTTCTTC	CASSLTPISGGAGEQFF
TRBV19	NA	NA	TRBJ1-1	TGTGCCAGTACTTTTGAGACCTCGTACACTGAAGCTTTCTTT	CASTFETSYTEAFF
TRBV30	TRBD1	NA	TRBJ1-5	TGTGCCTGGAGTGGGCCAGGGGGGGGGTCCGAGCCCCAGCATTTT	CAWSGPGGGSEPQHF
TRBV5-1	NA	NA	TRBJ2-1	TGCGCCAGCAGCTTGTTTTATAGCCCGGATGAGCAGTTCTTC	CASSLFYSPDEQFF
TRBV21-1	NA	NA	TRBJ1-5	TGTGCCAGCAGCAGTACTCCTCATATCGGGACATTTAGCAATCAGCCCCAGCATTTT	CASSSTPHIGTFSNQPQHF
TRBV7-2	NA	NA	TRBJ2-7	TGTGCCAGCAGCGTAAGCTCCTACGAGCAGTACTTC	CASSVSSYEQYF
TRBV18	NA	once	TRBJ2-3	TGTGCCAGCTCACCACCGGGGGGCACAGATACGCAGTATTTT	CASSPPGGTDTQYF
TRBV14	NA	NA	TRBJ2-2	TGTGCCAGCAGCCAAGTAAAGGGGCTGACCGGGGAGCTGTTTTTT	CASSQVKGLTGELFF
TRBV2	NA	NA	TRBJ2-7	TGTGCTACTCGACAGGATTACTACGAGCAGTACTTC	CATRQDYYEQYF
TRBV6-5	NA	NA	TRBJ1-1	TGTGCCAGCAGTTACTCCACCCTGGGCTCGGGCACTGAAGCTTTCTTT	CASSYSTLGSGTEAFF
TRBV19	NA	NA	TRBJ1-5	TGTGCCAGTAGTATCGGAGGCTATAGCAATCAGCCCCAGCATTTT	CASSIGGYSNQPQHF
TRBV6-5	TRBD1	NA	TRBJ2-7	TGTGCCAGCAGTTCACAGGGGAACGAGCAGTACTTC	CASSSQGNEQYF
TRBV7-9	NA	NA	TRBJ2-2	TGTGCCAGCATCCTACTACCCGGGGAGCTGTTTTTT	CASILLPGELFF
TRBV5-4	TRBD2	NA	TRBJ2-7	TGTGCCAGCAGCCGGCGGGGTCTGACTAGCGGTCCTACCTACGAGCAGTACTTC	CASSRRGLTSGPTYEQYF
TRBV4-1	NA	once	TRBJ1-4	TGCGCCAGCAGCTTCCCAACCCCGGACTCGAGGATGATTACTAATGAAAAACTGTTTTTT	CASSFPTPDSRMITNEKLFF
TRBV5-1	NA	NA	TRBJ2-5	TGCGCCAGCAGCTTGGCCTCGCTGCCGGCACAAGAGACCCAGTACTTC	CASSLASLPAQETQYF
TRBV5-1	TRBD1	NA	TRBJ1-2	TGCGCCAGCAGCCTGGCTGTACAGGGGAACTATGGCTACACCTTC	CASSLAVQGNYGYTF
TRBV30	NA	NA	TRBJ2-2	TGTGCCTGGAGTGTAGGGCAGAACACCGGGGAGCTGTTTTTT	CAWSVGQNTGELFF
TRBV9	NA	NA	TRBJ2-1	TGTGCCAGCAGCGTCCGTGACAGCGTTGAGCAGTTCTTC	CASSVRDSVEQFF
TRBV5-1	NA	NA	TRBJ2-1	TGCGCCAGCAGCTTGGGCGTTAGGGACGGGCAGTTCTTC	CASSLGVRDGQFF
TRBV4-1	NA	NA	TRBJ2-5	TGCGCCAGCAGCCAATTCGGCCAAACCCAGTACTTC	CASSQFGQTQYF